Included here is one T cell receptor (beta chain) sequence, with context. Under the authors' procedure: Amplifying reference gene primers gave estimates of nucleated cell counts. Profiled with immunoSEQ multiplex PCR; TCRdb holds only in-frame clones, not every one. V, J and clone size were drawn from that table, and D and trimming were deduced from the DNA. The sample holds a few hundred thousand clones, approximately 88% seen once. CDR1 is SGDLS, CDR2 YYNGEE, per germline. CDR3 length: 15 amino acids. Trimming pared 3 bases from V and 7 bases from J, leaving 14 bases between. These data belong to a study of blood T cell repertoires in COVID-19. As for the study in general: Spain, Italy and the United States supplied samples that represented acute and convalescent COVID-19. T cells, B-cell-depleted T cells, or PBMCs provided the cDNA or gDNA that served as material.

The Seattle patients joined while their infection was active and were tracked longitudinally afterward. The V and J genes are TRBV9 and TRBJ1-6; D is possibly TRBD1 (5 bases). The source material was peripheral blood. The clonotype was recovered from a woman aged 45-60 years with COVID-19, enrolled during active disease. The CDR3 DNA is TGTGCCAGCAGCGCTCAGGGAGGGCGAAATTCACCCCTCCACTTT. Translation: CASSAQGGRNSPLHF.